This TCR beta chain originates from a study of blood T cell repertoires in COVID-19. At the level of the study: The United States, Italy and Spain supplied acute and convalescent COVID-19 samples. The analysed material was cDNA or gDNA that came from T cells, B-cell-depleted T cells, or PBMCs.

The germline V and J ends were trimmed by 2 bases and 6 bases, with 30 bases remaining between them. This CDR3 region has 20 residues. Germline V gives CDR1 LGHDT, CDR2 YNNKEL (reference sequence). Original processing notes: Estimation of nucleated cell counts was performed using reference gene primer amplification. Assay used: immunoSEQ multiplex PCR; TCRdb lists only in-frame clones, some missing. V, J and clone size are those of that table, while D and trimming were read from the DNA. In the table there are tens of thousands of clones, 70% to 85% of which are singletons. This receptor was taken from a human donor in a cohort sampled during active COVID-19. The chain uses TRBV3-1 (or the pseudogene TRBV3-2) and TRBJ2-3; tentative D call: TRBD2 (6 bases). Sample: peripheral blood. The CDR3 DNA reads TGTGCCAGCAGCCAACCCTCCGCGGGGCGCAGGGCGCGTTTTTCGGATACGCAGTATTTT. The encoded protein is CASSQPSAGRRARFSDTQYF.